This TCR beta chain was identified during a study of T cell repertoires in cytomegalovirus infection. Turning to the study itself: Indications of both CMV infection and matching HLA type were provided by public TCR beta signatures.

This clonotype was recorded a few times. Antigen unknown. Germline trimming cut 3 bases from V and 6 bases from J; bases unmatched to any gene: 8. CDR1 and CDR2 from the germline V gene are SGHVS and FNYEAQ. The CDR3 consists of 16 residues. From the reads, TCRdb called clonotypes with MiXCR, one entry per CDR3 protein. The sample includes roughly 46,000 distinct CDR3 sequences, nearly 20% of them seen just once. V usage is TRBV7-6 and J usage is TRBJ2-1; TRBD2 matches at 10 bases. The sequences come from CD8+ T cells from cultured PBMCs, collected from culture after CMV antigen stimulation. The sequence was obtained from a human donor in good health (CMV status not recorded). Some clones in this sample may be carry-over from other donors' samples. The CDR3 here is CASSLVLAGFRNEQFF. The DNA for the CDR3 is TGTGCCAGCAGCTTGGTACTAGCGGGATTTCGCAATGAGCAGTTCTTC. The whole variable domain, remainder taken from reference TRBV7-6 and TRBJ2-1, is GAGVSQSPRYKVTKRGQDVALRCDPISGHVSLYWYRQALGQGPEFLTYFNYEAQQDKSGLPNDRFSAERPEGSISTLTIQRTEQRDSAMYRCASSLVLAGFRNEQFFGPGTRLTVL.